The clone carrying this TCR beta chain was seen once. Its antigen is still unknown. This record comes from a study of CD8 T cells in ankylosing spondylitis. Study-wide results and limits: Several highly homologous variants made up a TCR beta motif, and this motif appeared characteristic of ankylosing spondylitis blood. From matched ankylosing spondylitis synovial fluid, disease-linked clones were reportedly recovered at significantly enriched levels.

TCR beta libraries were made by quantitative 5'-RACE with molecular barcodes. TCRdb re-called the 5' RACE reads through MiXCR, storing one row per CDR3 protein. Altogether approximately 400,000 distinct CDR3 sequences are present, 25% to 30% being singletons, with the ten largest covering 0.89%. The TCR sequence derives from a male donor with ankylosing spondylitis. Sample: blood, either unsorted or a sorted T cell fraction (not recorded which).

The CDR3 region is CSADIGSPTQYF. In nucleotides, the CDR3 is TGCAGCGCTGACATTGGCAGTCCTACGCAGTATTTT. The rearrangement links TRBV29-1 to TRBJ2-3; no clear D gene. This CDR3 has 12 residues. Germline CDR1 is SQVTM and CDR2 is ANQGSEA. V was shortened by 7 bases and J by 8 bases, with 16 bases between the two germline ends.